This T cell receptor beta chain was found in a study of blood T cell repertoires in COVID-19. This clone was seen only once. Germline CDR1 and CDR2: LNHDA and SQIVND (reference sequence). The length of the CDR3 is 15 residues. V lost 1 base and J lost 1; bases outside the gene matches: 3. In the original workflow: Nucleated cell counts were estimated from reference gene primer amplification. Data came from immunoSEQ multiplex PCR; TCRdb stores just in-frame clones and leaves some out. V, J and clone size were drawn from that table, and D and trimming were deduced from the DNA. The sample lists tens of thousands of clones; approximately 79% were seen once.

The chain recombines TRBV19 with TRBJ2-5; 7 bases are a match to TRBD1. The sample was peripheral blood. The clonotype comes from a human donor in a cohort sampled during active COVID-19. The CDR3 DNA sequence: TGTGCCAGTAGTATAGCCCGGGACAGCCAAGAGACCCAGTACTTC. Translation: CASSIARDSQETQYF.